A single TCR beta chain is shown here with its context. Antigen specificity is unknown. The data are from a study of shared clonotypes between healthy human individuals. Study overall: Each donor had three CD4 naive, three CD4 memory, two CD8 naive and one CD8 memory plate. Study results and limitations: Even with large depth, rarefaction showed that sorted-subset sequencing was incomplete.

Naive CD8 cells lacked CD45RO and underwent positive selection for CCR7, leaving out terminally differentiated effector memory CD45RA+ cells. V was shortened by 9 bases and J by 5 bases, with 22 bases between the two germline ends. Per germline, CDR1 WSHSY and CDR2 SAAADI. The CDR3 has 16 amino acids. This table comes from immunoSEQ multiplex PCR, and its TCRdb copy is limited to in-frame clones, with some not included. The table shows some 2 million clones, with around 96% occurring only once. This TCR came from a man between 18 and 29 years old in good health. V and J are TRBV10-2 and TRBJ2-2, with no clear D. The material sequenced was naive CD8+ T cells sorted from blood. The CDR3 bases are TGCGCCAGTCTTCCCGAGTTATCCTTAGAAACCGGGGAGCTGTTTTTT. Translating it yields CASLPELSLETGELFF.